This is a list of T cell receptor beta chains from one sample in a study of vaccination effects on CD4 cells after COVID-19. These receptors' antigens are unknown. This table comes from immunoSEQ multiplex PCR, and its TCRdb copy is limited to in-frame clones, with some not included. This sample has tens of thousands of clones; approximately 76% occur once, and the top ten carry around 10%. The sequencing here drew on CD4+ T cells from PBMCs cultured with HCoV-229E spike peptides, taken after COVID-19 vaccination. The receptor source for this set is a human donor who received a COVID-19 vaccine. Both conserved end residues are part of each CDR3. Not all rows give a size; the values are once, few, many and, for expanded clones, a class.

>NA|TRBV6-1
CASSESTGVGQPQHF
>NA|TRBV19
CASSMGPGTLGTEAFF
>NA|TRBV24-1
CATSAAGIDTGELFF
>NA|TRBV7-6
CASSLDRGSNTEAFF
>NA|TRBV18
CASSTATKQPQHF
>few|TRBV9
CASSVGSGRTDTQYF
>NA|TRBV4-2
CASSQVTSGGPSSGANVLTF
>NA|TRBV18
CASSPPFGMAKNIQYF
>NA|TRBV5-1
CASSLAGSVGKNIQYF
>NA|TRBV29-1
CSVGWLHTGELFF
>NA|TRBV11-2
CASSPHIGGEYEQYF
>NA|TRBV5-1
CASSLTGEGDTQYF
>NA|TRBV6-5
CASSSSRDRTSGEAFF
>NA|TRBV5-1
CASSLAVSGQGASPLHF
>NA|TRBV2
CASRRNSGGLGTEQFF
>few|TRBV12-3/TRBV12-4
CASSLTGITEAFF
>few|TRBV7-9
CASSLGTGVHQPQHF
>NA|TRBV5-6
CASSLHTGEAFF
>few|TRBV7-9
CASSFPRFQGRNSPLHF
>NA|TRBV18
CASSPRQVQNTGELFF
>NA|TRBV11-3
CASSLDQSGSANTGELFF
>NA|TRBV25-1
CASSEVWGTEAFF
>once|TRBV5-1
CASSTGLNTGELFF
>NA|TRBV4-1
CASRGQSVTFTGELFF
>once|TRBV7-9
CASSLVERQRNQPQHF
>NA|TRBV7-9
CASSLLTGYTEAFF
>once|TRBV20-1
CSASPGSINEQFF
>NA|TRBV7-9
CASSLGSASYQETQYF
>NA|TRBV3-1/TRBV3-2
CASSPRGLFGLATFSVVQDTQYF
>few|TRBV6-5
CASSYGTAQETQYF
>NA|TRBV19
CASRTGTGLRGTEAFF
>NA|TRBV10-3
CAIRTDRELRAFF